This TCR beta chain comes out of a study of shared clonotypes between healthy human individuals. The assay was immunoSEQ multiplex PCR, and TCRdb's table has in-frame clones only and misses some. The table has about 2,100,000 clones, roughly 91% seen once. Naive CD8 cells lacked CD45RO and underwent positive selection for CCR7, leaving out terminally differentiated effector memory CD45RA+ cells. Sequencing was carried out using naive CD8+ T cells from PBMCs. The TCR comes from a man between 18 and 35 years old in good health. Some clones in this sample may be carry-over from other donors' samples.

CDR3: CASSMGIAGSYEQYF. The CDR3 DNA follows: TGTGCCAGCAGCATGGGAATAGCGGGCTCCTACGAGCAGTACTTC. The chain couples TRBV11-2 to TRBJ2-7; 7 nucleotides match TRBD2. CDR3 length: 15 residues. Germline V CDR1 and CDR2: SGHAT, FQNNGV. J gave up 0 bases and V 5 bases, and 7 bases lay outside the gene matches.